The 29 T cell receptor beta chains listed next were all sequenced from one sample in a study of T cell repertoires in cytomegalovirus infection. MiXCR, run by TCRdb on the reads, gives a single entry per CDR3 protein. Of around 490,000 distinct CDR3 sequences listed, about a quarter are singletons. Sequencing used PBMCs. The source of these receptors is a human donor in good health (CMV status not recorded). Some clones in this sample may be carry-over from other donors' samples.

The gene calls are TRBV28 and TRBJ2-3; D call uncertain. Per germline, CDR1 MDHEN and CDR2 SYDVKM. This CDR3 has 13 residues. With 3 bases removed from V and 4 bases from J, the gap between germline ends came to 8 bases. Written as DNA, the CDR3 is TGTGCCAGCAGTTTCCCAGCCCCAGATACGCAGTATTTT. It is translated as CASSFPAPDTQYF.

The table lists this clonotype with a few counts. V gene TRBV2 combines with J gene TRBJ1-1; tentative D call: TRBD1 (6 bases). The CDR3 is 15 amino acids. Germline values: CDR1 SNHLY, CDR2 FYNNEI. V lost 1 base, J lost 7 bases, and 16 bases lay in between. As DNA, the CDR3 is TGTGCCAGCAGTGAAGACCACAGGGACTCGAATGAAGCTTTCTTT. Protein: CASSEDHRDSNEAFF.

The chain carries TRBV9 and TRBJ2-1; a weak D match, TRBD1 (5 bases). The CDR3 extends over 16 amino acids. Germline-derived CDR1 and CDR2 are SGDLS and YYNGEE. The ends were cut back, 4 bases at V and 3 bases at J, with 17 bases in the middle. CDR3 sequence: CASSQGLGLVYNEQFF. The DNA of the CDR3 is TGTGCCAGCAGCCAGGGATTAGGGCTAGTCTACAATGAGCAGTTCTTC.

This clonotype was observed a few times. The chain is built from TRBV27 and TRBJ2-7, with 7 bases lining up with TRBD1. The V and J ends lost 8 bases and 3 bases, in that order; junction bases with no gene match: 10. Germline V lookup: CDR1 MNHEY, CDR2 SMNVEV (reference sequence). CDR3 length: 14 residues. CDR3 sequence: CASASADRVYEQYF. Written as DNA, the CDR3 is TGTGCCAGCGCCTCGGCCGACAGGGTCTACGAGCAGTACTTC.

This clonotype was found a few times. CDR3 amino acids: CASSFSRGRKTEAFF. CDR3 DNA: TGTGCCAGCAGCTTCTCGCGGGGGCGGAAGACTGAAGCTTTCTTT. V and J are TRBV7-9 and TRBJ1-1; tentatively, D is TRBD1 (6 bases). This CDR3 region has 15 residues. The germline V gene has CDR1 SEHNR and CDR2 FQNEAQ (reference sequence). Trimming took off 3 bases at V and 5 bases at J, with 16 bases between the two ends.

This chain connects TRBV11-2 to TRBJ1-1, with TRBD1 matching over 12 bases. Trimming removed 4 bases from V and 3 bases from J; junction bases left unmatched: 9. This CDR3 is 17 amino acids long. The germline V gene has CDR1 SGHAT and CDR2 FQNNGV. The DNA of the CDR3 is TGTGCCAGCAGCTCGATCCGGGACAGGGGGCCGGACACTGAAGCTTTCTTT. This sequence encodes CASSSIRDRGPDTEAFF.

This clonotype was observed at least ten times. The CDR3 loop reads CAGGTDYGYTF. DNA for the CDR3: TGTGCCGGAGGAACGGACTATGGCTACACCTTC. The V call is TRBV28, the J call TRBJ1-2; D remains unclear. Germline CDR1 reads MDHEN; CDR2 reads SYDVKM. The CDR3 sequence is 11 residues long. The germline V and J ends were trimmed by 11 bases and 3 bases, with 10 bases remaining between them.

The CDR3 sequence: CATNESGSSGANVLTF. The CDR3, as DNA: TGTGCCACCAATGAGAGCGGGAGCTCTGGGGCCAACGTCCTGACTTTC. The chain employs TRBV24-1 and TRBJ2-6; 8 bases line up with TRBD2. Germline CDR1 is KGHDR and CDR2 is SFDVKD. The CDR3 covers 16 residues. The ends lost 8 bases at V and 0 bases at J; junction bases unmatched: 5.

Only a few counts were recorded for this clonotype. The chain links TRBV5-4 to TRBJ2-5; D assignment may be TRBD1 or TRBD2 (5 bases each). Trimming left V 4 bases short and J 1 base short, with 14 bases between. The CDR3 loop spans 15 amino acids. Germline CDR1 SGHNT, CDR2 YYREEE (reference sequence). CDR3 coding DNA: TGTGCCAGCAGCCCCGGGACGCTGGCCCAAGAGACCCAGTACTTC. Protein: CASSPGTLAQETQYF.

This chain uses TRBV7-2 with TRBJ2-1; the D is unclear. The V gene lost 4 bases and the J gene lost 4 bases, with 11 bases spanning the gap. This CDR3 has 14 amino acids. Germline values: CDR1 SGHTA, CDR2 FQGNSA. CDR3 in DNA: TGTGCCAGCAGCTACGGGCCGGATTACAATGAGCAGTTCTTC. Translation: CASSYGPDYNEQFF.

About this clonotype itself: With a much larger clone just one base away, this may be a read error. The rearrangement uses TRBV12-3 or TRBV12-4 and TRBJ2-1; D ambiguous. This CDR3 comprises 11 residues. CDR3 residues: CASRTRTERFF. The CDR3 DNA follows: TGTGCCAGCAGGACCCGGACCGAGCGGTTCTTC.

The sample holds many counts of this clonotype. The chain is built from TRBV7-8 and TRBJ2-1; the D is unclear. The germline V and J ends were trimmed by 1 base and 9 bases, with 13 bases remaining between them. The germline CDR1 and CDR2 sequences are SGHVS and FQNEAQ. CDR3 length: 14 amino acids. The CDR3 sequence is CASSLVGSNGEQFF. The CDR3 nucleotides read TGTGCCAGCAGCTTAGTCGGCAGCAACGGTGAGCAGTTCTTC.

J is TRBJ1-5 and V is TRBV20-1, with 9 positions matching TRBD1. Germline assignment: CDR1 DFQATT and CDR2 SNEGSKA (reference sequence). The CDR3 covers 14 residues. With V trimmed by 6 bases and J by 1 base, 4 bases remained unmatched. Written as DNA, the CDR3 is TGCAGTGCAGGGGACAGGGCGAGCAATCAGCCCCAGCATTTT. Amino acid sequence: CSAGDRASNQPQHF.

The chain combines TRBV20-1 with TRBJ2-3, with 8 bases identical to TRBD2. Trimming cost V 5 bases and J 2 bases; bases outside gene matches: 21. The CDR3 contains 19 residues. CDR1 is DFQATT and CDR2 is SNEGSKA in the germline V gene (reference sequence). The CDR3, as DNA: TGCAGTGCTGCCCGGCCAGGAGATAGAACTAGCGGCCTCACAGATACGCAGTATTTT. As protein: CSAARPGDRTSGLTDTQYF.

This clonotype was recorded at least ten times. The CDR3 sequence is CAISGTGPHEQYV. CDR3 coding DNA: TGTGCCATCAGTGGGACAGGGCCCCACGAGCAGTACGTC. The V and J genes are TRBV10-3 and TRBJ2-7; TRBD1 aligns across 8 bases. Germline loops: CDR1 ENHRY, CDR2 SYGVKD. V lost 4 bases to trimming and J lost 5 bases; unmatched junction nucleotides: 4. This CDR3 comprises 13 residues.

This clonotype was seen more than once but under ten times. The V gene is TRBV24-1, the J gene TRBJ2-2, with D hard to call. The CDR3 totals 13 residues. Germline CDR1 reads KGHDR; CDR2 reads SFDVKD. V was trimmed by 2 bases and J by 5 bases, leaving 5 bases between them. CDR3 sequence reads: CATSDSWTGELFF. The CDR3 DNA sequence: TGTGCCACCAGTGATTCCTGGACCGGGGAGCTGTTTTTT.

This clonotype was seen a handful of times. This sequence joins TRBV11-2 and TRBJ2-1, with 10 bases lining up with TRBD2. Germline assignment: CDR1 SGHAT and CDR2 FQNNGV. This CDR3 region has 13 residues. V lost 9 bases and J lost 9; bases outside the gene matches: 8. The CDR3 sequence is CASRSSGSGEQFF. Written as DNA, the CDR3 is TGTGCCAGTAGGTCTAGCGGGAGCGGTGAGCAGTTCTTC.

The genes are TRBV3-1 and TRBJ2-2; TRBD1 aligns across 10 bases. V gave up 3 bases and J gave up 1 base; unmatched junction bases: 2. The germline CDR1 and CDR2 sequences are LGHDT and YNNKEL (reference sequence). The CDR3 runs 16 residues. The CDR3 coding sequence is TGTGCCAGCAGCCACTGGACAGGGGGGAACACCGGGGAGCTGTTTTTT. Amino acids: CASSHWTGGNTGELFF.

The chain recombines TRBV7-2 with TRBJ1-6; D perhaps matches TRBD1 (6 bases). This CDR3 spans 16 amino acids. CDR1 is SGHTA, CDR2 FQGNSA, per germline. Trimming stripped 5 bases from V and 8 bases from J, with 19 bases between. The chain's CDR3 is CASSRGVQGQHSPLHF. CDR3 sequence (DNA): TGTGCCAGCAGCCGAGGCGTACAGGGACAACATTCACCCCTCCACTTT.

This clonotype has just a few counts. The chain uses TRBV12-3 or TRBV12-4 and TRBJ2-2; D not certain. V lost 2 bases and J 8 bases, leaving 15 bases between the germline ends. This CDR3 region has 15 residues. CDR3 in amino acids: CASSLKSGSRGELFF. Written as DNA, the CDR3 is TGTGCCAGCAGTTTAAAGTCCGGCTCAAGGGGGGAGCTGTTTTTT.

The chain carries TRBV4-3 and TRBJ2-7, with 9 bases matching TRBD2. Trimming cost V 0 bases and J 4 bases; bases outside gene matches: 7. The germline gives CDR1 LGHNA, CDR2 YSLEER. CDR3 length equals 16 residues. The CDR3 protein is CASSQDVAGASYEQYF. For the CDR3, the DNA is TGCGCCAGCAGCCAAGACGTAGCGGGGGCAAGTTACGAGCAGTACTTC.

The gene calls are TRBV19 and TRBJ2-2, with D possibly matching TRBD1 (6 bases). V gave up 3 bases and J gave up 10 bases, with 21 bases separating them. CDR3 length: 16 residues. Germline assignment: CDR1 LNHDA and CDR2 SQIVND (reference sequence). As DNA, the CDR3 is TGTGCCAGTAGTATGGGGGCGGCCAGGGGAGTGCCGGAGCTGTTTTTT. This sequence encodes CASSMGAARGVPELFF.

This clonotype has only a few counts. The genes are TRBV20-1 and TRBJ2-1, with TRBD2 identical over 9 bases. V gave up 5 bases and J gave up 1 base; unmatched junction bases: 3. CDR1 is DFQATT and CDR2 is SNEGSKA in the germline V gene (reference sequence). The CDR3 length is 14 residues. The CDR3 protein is CSALTSGSYNEQFF. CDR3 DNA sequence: TGCAGTGCTTTGACTAGCGGTTCCTACAATGAGCAGTTCTTC.

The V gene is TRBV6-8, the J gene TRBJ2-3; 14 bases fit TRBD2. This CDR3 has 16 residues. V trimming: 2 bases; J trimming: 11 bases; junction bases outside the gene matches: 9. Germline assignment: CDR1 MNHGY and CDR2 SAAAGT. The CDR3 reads CASSYRGLAGGEVQYF. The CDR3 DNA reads TGTGCCAGCAGTTACCGTGGACTAGCGGGAGGTGAGGTGCAGTATTTT.

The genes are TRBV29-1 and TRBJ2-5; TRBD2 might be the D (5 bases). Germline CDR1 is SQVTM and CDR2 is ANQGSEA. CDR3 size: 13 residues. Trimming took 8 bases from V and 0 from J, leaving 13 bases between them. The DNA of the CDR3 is TGCAGCTTTCAACGGGGTCACCAAGAGACCCAGTACTTC. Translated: CSFQRGHQETQYF.

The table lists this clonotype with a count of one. CDR3 coding DNA: TGTGCCAGCAGCCAGGTTGACGGAACCGGGACTAGCGGGAACTACGAGCAGTACTTC. Protein sequence: CASSQVDGTGTSGNYEQYF. This chain connects TRBV14 to TRBJ2-7; 13 nucleotides agree with TRBD2. V was clipped by 3 bases and J by 3 bases; unmatched bases: 14. Germline V gene sequence: CDR1 SGHDN, CDR2 FVKESK. This CDR3 is 19 amino acids long.

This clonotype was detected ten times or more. The CDR3 loop is CASTGGGSNQPQHF. The DNA for the CDR3 is TGTGCCAGTACCGGTGGCGGGAGCAATCAGCCCCAGCATTTT. J is TRBJ1-5 and V is TRBV7-2; D remains unclear. The germline V and J ends were trimmed by 9 bases and 1 base, with 13 bases remaining between them. Germline CDR1 reads SGHTA; CDR2 reads FQGNSA. The CDR3 covers 14 residues.

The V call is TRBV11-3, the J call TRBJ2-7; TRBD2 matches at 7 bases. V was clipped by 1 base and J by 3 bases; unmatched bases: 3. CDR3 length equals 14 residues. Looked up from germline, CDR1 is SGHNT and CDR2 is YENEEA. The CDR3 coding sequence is TGTGCCAGCAGCTTAGCCAGCGGGGACTACGAGCAGTACGTC. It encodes CASSLASGDYEQYV.

This CDR3 reads CASSYSGRGSVEQYV. In nucleotides, the CDR3 is TGTGCCAGCAGTTACTCCGGCAGGGGGAGCGTCGAGCAGTACGTC. The chain is built from TRBV6-2 or TRBV6-3 and TRBJ2-7, with 7 bases aligning to TRBD1. This CDR3 region has 15 residues. V shed 0 bases and J 6 bases; nucleotides not matched to a gene: 8. Germline V gene sequence: CDR1 MNHEY, CDR2 SVGEGT.